Described below is a single TCR beta chain sequence and its context. Distinct nucleotide sequences in the sample also encode this CDR3. The data originate from a study of blood T cell repertoires in COVID-19. Study-level information: Specimens from acute and convalescent COVID-19 originated in the United States, Italy and Spain. T cells, B-cell-depleted T cells, or PBMCs supplied cDNA or gDNA.

The germline gives CDR1 SQVTM, CDR2 ANQGSEA. Trimming took off 6 bases at V and 6 bases at J, with 11 bases between the two ends. The CDR3 has 11 amino acids. The authors' processing: Reference gene primer amplification gave nucleated cell count estimates. Method: immunoSEQ multiplex PCR; TCRdb's copy keeps in-frame clones and lacks some. That table furnishes V, J and clone size, whereas the DNA furnished D and trimming. The sample contains around 94,000 clones, approximately 84% of which appear only once. The sequencing input was peripheral blood. This clonotype originated in a man aged 55-75 years with acute or convalescent COVID-19. The chain carries TRBV29-1 and TRBJ1-2; tentative D call: TRBD1 (6 bases). The CDR3 loop is CSVASGDGYTF. The CDR3 bases are TGCAGCGTAGCCTCAGGGGATGGCTACACCTTC.